This TCR beta chain was retrieved from a study of post-analysis software for immune sequencing data. Study information: Patients had relapsing-remitting, secondary progressive or progressive-relapsing multiple sclerosis; some lacked subtype.

Included in the TCR beta cDNA libraries were unique molecular identifiers. The yield from roughly 1 to 10 million T cells was some 500,000 cDNA molecules in total. TCRdb itself ran the PCR reads through MiXCR, one entry per CDR3 protein. The sample holds about 820,000 distinct CDR3 sequences, about 57% seen once. From germline, CDR1 is SGHVS and CDR2 FNYEAQ. J gave up 6 bases and V 5 bases, and 10 bases lay outside the gene matches. This CDR3 is 16 amino acids long. To note about this clonotype: Its antigen remains unknown.

The study, taken as a whole, reports: Five TRBV segments, TRBV5-6, TRBV5-1 and TRBV20-1 among them, were found more frequent in patients than controls. Compared against controls, patients with multiple sclerosis displayed significantly lower normalized Chao1 diversity. Under the F measure, samples that were prepared in one batch clustered strongly together.

The clonotype was recovered from a girl aged 10 to 17 with multiple sclerosis. The sequenced sample consisted of blood. This sequence joins TRBV7-6 and TRBJ2-1; TRBD1 agrees at 10 bases. CDR3 in DNA: TGTGCCAGCAGCCAATGGGGACAGGGGAGCCCCAATGAGCAGTTCTTC. This codes for CASSQWGQGSPNEQFF.